This T cell receptor beta chain emerged from a study of OX40 agonist ivuxolimab in advanced cancers. Overall study context: Age averaged about 62 years (range about 20 to 80), and around 87% were male.

Germline V gives CDR1 PRHDT, CDR2 FYEKMQ (reference sequence). V lost 3 bases to trimming and J lost 0 bases, with 12 bases between them. The CDR3 extends over 16 amino acids. Produced via immunoSEQ multiplex PCR; TCRdb's table is partial and in-frame only. The sample lists tens of thousands of clones; 70% to 85% were seen once. The starting material was CD4+ or CD8+ T cells sorted from blood, obtained in a trial of the OX40 agonist ivuxolimab. The clonotype comes from an adult with an advanced solid tumor such as melanoma, head and neck, liver or kidney cancer. This chain joins TRBV13 and TRBJ1-3; D remains ambiguous. In DNA form, the CDR3 reads TGTGCCAGCAGCTTTCAGACAAGGGACTCTGGAAACACCATATATTTT. It codes for CASSFQTRDSGNTIYF.